This TCR beta chain was profiled in a study of technical replicates of blood from a few donors. The CDR3 extends over 14 amino acids. From germline, CDR1 is MGHRA and CDR2 YSYEKL. Trimming left V 4 bases short and J 2 bases short, with 12 bases between. TCRdb's copy holds only in-frame clones and misses some; the assay was immunoSEQ multiplex PCR. Found here are tens of thousands of clones, 96% of them singletons; the top ten hold 0.2%. What was sequenced was T cells isolated from PBMCs. The chain recombines TRBV4-1 with TRBJ2-7; perhaps TRBD1 as D (6 bases). This TCR derives from a human donor in good health. CDR3 sequence (DNA): TGCGCCAGCAGCCTACAGACAGGCACCTACGAGCAGTACTTC. This gives the protein CASSLQTGTYEQYF.